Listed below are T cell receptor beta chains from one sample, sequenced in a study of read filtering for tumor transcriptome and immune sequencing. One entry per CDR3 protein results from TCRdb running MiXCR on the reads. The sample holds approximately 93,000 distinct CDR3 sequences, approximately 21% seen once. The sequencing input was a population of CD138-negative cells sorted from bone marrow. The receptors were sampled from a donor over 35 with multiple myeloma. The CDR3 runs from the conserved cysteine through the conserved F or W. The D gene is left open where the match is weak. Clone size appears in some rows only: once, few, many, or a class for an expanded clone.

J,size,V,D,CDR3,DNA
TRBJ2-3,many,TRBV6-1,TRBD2,CASRGSSGDAQYF,TGTGCCAGCAGGGGGTCTAGCGGGGATGCGCAGTATTTT
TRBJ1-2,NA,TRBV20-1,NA,CSASRGGYGYTF,TGCAGTGCTTCCAGGGGAGGCTATGGCTACACCTTC
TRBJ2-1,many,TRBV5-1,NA,CASSFMGFGNEQFF,TGCGCCAGCAGCTTTATGGGATTCGGAAATGAGCAGTTCTTC
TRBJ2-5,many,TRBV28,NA,CASSFGQETQYF,TGTGCCAGCAGTTTTGGGCAGGAGACCCAGTACTTC
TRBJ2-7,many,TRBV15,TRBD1,CATSTPGQVYEQYF,TGTGCCACCAGCACACCGGGACAGGTCTACGAGCAGTACTTC
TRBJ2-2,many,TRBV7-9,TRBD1,CASSSRAGGASGELFF,TGTGCCAGCAGCTCCCGGGCAGGGGGCGCCTCCGGGGAGCTGTTTTTT
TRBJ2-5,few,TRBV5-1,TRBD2,CASNTGLAGKETQYF,TGCGCCAGCAACACCGGACTAGCGGGGAAAGAGACCCAGTACTTC
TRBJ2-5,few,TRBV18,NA,CASSPPSDQETQYF,TGTGCCAGCTCACCACCGTCCGACCAAGAGACCCAGTACTTC
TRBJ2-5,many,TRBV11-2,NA,CASSLPRQVTQGFETQYF,TGTGCCAGCAGCCTCCCCCGACAGGTTACCCAAGGGTTCGAGACCCAGTACTTC
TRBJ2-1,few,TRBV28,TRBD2,CARSLRGGGNEQFF,TGTGCCCGCAGTTTACGTGGCGGGGGAAATGAGCAGTTCTTC
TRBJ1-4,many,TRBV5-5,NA,CASSPALPGDEKLFF,TGTGCCAGCAGCCCCGCCCTACCAGGGGACGAAAAACTGTTTTTT
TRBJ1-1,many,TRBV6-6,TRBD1,CASSYRTGEPEAFF,TGTGCCAGCAGTTACCGGACAGGGGAGCCTGAAGCTTTCTTT
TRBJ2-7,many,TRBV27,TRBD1,CASREQGVHEQYF,TGTGCCAGCAGAGAACAGGGGGTCCACGAGCAGTACTTC
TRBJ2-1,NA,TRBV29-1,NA,CSVEVGGGASEQFF,TGCAGCGTTGAAGTGGGGGGCGGGGCCAGCGAGCAGTTCTTC
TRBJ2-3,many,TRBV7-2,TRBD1,CASSPTGATDTQYF,TGCGCCAGCAGCCCGACAGGGGCGACAGATACGCAGTATTTT